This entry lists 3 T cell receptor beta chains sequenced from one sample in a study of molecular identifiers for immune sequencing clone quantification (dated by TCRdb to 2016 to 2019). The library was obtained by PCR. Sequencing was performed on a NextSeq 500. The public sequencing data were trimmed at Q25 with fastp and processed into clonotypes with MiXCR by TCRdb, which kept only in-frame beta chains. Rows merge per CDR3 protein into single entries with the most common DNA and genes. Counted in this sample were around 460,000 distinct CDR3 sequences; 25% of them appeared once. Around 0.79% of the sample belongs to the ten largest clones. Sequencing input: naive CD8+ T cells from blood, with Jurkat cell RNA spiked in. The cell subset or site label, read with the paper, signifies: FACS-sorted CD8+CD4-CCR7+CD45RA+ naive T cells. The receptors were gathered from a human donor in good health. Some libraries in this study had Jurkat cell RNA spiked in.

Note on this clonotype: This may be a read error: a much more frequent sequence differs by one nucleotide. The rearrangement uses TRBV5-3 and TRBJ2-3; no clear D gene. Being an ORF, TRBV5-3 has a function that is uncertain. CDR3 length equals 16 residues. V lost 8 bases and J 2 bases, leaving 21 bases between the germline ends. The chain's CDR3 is CASNLLNNLDTDTQYF. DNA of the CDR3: TGTGCCAGCAACTTGTTGAATAACTTAGACACAGATACGCAGTATTTT.

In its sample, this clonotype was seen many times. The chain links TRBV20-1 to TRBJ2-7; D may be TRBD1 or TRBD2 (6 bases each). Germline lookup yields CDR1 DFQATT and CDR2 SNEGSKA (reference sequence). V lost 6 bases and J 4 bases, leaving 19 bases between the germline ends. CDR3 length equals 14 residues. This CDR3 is CSAGGRQGRYEQYF. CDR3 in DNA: TGCAGTGCCGGAGGCCGGCAGGGGAGGTACGAGCAGTACTTC.

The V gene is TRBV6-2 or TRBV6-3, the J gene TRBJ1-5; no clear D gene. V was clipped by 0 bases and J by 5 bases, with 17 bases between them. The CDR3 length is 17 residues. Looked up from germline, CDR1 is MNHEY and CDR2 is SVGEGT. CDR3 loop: CASSYSPPARGYQPQHF. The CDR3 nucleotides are TGTGCCAGCAGTTACTCACCCCCAGCACGAGGTTATCAGCCCCAGCATTTT.